Shown below are 22 T cell receptor beta chains from a single sample sequenced in a study of OX40 agonist ivuxolimab in advanced cancers. Here immunoSEQ multiplex PCR was the method, and the copy in TCRdb shows in-frame clones only, minus some. The sample holds 70,000 or so clones; over 75% are singletons and the top ten take approximately 0.5%. The material was CD4+ or CD8+ T cells sorted from blood, obtained in a trial of the OX40 agonist ivuxolimab. Every receptor here comes from an adult with an advanced solid tumor such as melanoma, head and neck, liver or kidney cancer.

This chain links TRBV5-6 with TRBJ2-2, with 7 bases aligning to TRBD2. This CDR3 has 17 residues. V was pared by 6 bases and J by 3 bases, with 14 bases of the junction left unmatched. Germline V gene sequence: CDR1 SGHDT, CDR2 YYEEEE. The CDR3 nucleotides are TGTGCCAGCACCTATTCGTCGGCTAGCGGATACACCGGGGAGCTGTTTTTT. Its protein product is CASTYSSASGYTGELFF.

This clone was observed a few times. The chain recombines TRBV18 with TRBJ1-3; TRBD1 is a possible D gene (6 bases). V dropped 3 bases and J dropped 0 bases, with 12 bases sitting between them. The CDR3 consists of 16 residues. Germline V gene data show CDR1 as KGHSH and CDR2 as LQKENI. The CDR3 DNA is TGTGCCAGCTCACCCGAGGACAGTTCCTCTGGAAACACCATATATTTT. It is translated as CASSPEDSSSGNTIYF.

The rearrangement links TRBV7-3 to TRBJ2-3, with TRBD2 matching 8 bases. The V segment lost 3 bases and the J segment 4 bases; nucleotides outside the gene matches: 6. The CDR3 sequence is 15 residues long. Germline V lookup: CDR1 SGHTA, CDR2 FQGTGA. The CDR3 loop is CASSLIGRAADTQYF. The CDR3 nucleotides read TGTGCCAGCAGCTTGATCGGGAGGGCCGCAGATACGCAGTATTTT. Supplemented by reference TRBV7-3 and TRBJ2-3, the full variable domain reads GAGVSQTPSNKVTEKGKYVELRCDPISGHTALYWYRQSLGQGPEFLIYFQGTGAADDSGLPNDRFFAVRPEGSVSTLKIQRTERGDSAVYLCASSLIGRAADTQYFGPGTRLTVL.

The V and J genes are TRBV30 and TRBJ1-1, with 9 bases fitting TRBD1. The ends lost 5 bases at V and 5 bases at J; junction bases unmatched: 3. CDR1 and CDR2 (germline): GTSNPN, SVGIG (reference sequence). The CDR3 has 12 amino acids. The CDR3 loop is CAWFDRGTEAFF. Written as DNA, the CDR3 is TGTGCCTGGTTCGACAGGGGGACTGAAGCTTTCTTT. Supplemented by reference TRBV30 and TRBJ1-1, the full variable domain reads SQTIHQWPATLVQPVGSPLSLECTVEGTSNPNLYWYRQAAGRGLQLLFYSVGIGQISSEVPQNLSASRPQDRQFILSSKKLLLSDSGFYLCAWFDRGTEAFFGQGTRLTVV.

V gene TRBV12-5 combines with J gene TRBJ2-7, with a weak D call TRBD2 (6 bases). The CDR3 is 13 amino acids. V lost 1 base, J lost 7 bases, and 11 bases lay in between. Germline V gene data show CDR1 as LGHNT and CDR2 as FRNRAP. CDR3 coding DNA: TGTGCTAGTGGTTTGGACCCTCGGGGGGAGCAGTACTTC. Encoded protein: CASGLDPRGEQYF.

This clone was observed a few times. The chain joins TRBV7-2 to TRBJ2-5; D gene ambiguous. The germline V and J ends were trimmed by 1 base and 5 bases, with 5 bases remaining between them. The CDR3 runs 12 residues. The germline gives CDR1 SGHTA, CDR2 FQGNSA. The chain's CDR3 is CASSLVVETQYF. In DNA form, the CDR3 reads TGTGCCAGCAGCTTAGTCGTGGAGACCCAGTACTTC. The complete variable domain, with remaining parts taken from reference TRBV7-2 and TRBJ2-5, reads GAGVSQSPSNKVTEKGKDVELRCDPISGHTALYWYRQSLGQGLEFLIYFQGNSAPDKSGLPSDRFSAERTGGSVSTLTIQRTQQEDSAVYLCASSLVVETQYFGPGTRLLVL.

The CDR3 protein is CASSQILGISNEQFF. The CDR3 region has the DNA TGTGCCAGCAGCCAAATTCTCGGAATTTCCAATGAGCAGTTCTTC. The chain links TRBV14 to TRBJ2-1; no clear D. Per germline, CDR1 SGHDN and CDR2 FVKESK. The CDR3 extends over 15 amino acids. The germline V and J ends were trimmed by 2 bases and 6 bases, with 14 bases remaining between them.

The rearrangement uses TRBV28 and TRBJ1-6; D unresolved. Germline V CDR1 and CDR2: MDHEN, SYDVKM. With 10 bases removed from V and 7 bases from J, the gap between germline ends came to 17 bases. CDR3 length equals 14 residues. The chain's CDR3 is CANRAPGGNSPLHF. CDR3 DNA sequence: TGTGCCAACCGGGCCCCGGGAGGGAATTCACCCCTCCACTTT.

The rearrangement uses TRBV29-1 and TRBJ1-1; D remains ambiguous. The CDR3 spans 13 residues. Deletions cut 0 bases from V and 2 bases from J, with 7 bases between. CDR1 is SQVTM and CDR2 is ANQGSEA in the germline V gene. The DNA of the CDR3 is TGCAGCGTTGAAGAGGTGCCCAACACTGAAGCTTTCTTT. Protein product: CSVEEVPNTEAFF.

J is TRBJ2-5 and V is TRBV5-1; TRBD1 agrees at 8 bases. The CDR3 length is 16 residues. Germline V gives CDR1 SGHRS, CDR2 YFSETQ. The junction had 10 bases not matched to a gene; V was cut back by 1 base and J by 5 bases. In DNA, the CDR3 is TGCGCCAGCAGCTTGACCCCCCGGGACAGGAGGGAGACCCAGTACTTC. The encoded protein is CASSLTPRDRRETQYF.

V and J are TRBV6-5 and TRBJ1-5; D gene uncertain. V shed 5 bases and J shed 0 bases, with 11 bases lying between them. CDR3 length: 15 residues. CDR1 is MNHEY, CDR2 SVGAGI, per germline. The CDR3 sequence: CASSLSSYSNQPQHF. In DNA, the CDR3 is TGTGCCAGCAGTCTTTCTTCCTATAGCAATCAGCCCCAGCATTTT.

The chain links TRBV7-8 to TRBJ1-5, with TRBD1 matching 7 bases. The CDR3 length is 17 residues. J was trimmed by 0 bases and V by 5 bases; bases with no gene match: 10. Germline CDR1 reads SGHVS; CDR2 reads FQNEAQ. CDR3 DNA: TGTGCCAGCAGCCCAGAGGGACAGACTTATAGCAATCAGCCCCAGCATTTT. It encodes CASSPEGQTYSNQPQHF.

The CDR3 protein is CASSSTGLETQYF. The CDR3, as DNA: TGCGCCAGCAGCTCGACAGGCTTGGAGACCCAGTACTTC. V gene TRBV5-1 combines with J gene TRBJ2-5; perhaps TRBD1 as D (6 bases). The CDR3 runs to 13 residues. Trimming removed 3 bases at V and 5 bases at J, with 11 bases between. Germline CDR1 SGHRS, CDR2 YFSETQ.

The chain couples TRBV28 to TRBJ2-1; TRBD1 matches 8 bases. CDR1 and CDR2 from the germline V gene are MDHEN and SYDVKM. V dropped 6 bases and J dropped 7; count of bases not matched to a gene: 5. The CDR3 consists of 13 residues. In DNA, the CDR3 is TGTGCCAGCAGAAAGACAGGGGTGAATGAGCAGTTCTTC. This sequence encodes CASRKTGVNEQFF. The full variable domain, completed using reference TRBV28 and TRBJ2-1, is DVKVTQSSRYLVKRTGEKVFLECVQDMDHENMFWYRQDPGLGLRLIYFSYDVKMKEKGDIPEGYSVSREKKERFSLILESASTNQTSMYLCASRKTGVNEQFFGPGTRLTVL.

This clone was counted only a few times. The chain uses TRBV2 and TRBJ2-5; D unclear. Trimming took off 4 bases at V and 3 bases at J, with 12 bases between the two ends. The CDR3 consists of 14 residues. From germline, CDR1 is SNHLY and CDR2 FYNNEI. In DNA form, the CDR3 reads TGTGCCAGCAGTGGTCAAGGGATTGAAGAGACCCAGTACTTC. Translated: CASSGQGIEETQYF.

The CDR3 DNA is TGTGCCAGTAGTGGTAGGGGACCAGTGGAGGAAAAACTGTTTTTT. Its protein is CASSGRGPVEEKLFF. V usage is TRBV19 and J usage is TRBJ1-4; possibly TRBD1 for D (5 bases). V was pared by 5 bases and J by 8 bases, with 18 bases between. CDR1 and CDR2 (germline): LNHDA, SQIVND (reference sequence). This CDR3 is built from 15 residues.

The rearrangement uses TRBV19 and TRBJ2-1; 9 bases align to TRBD2. V was pared by 5 bases and J by 10 bases, with 27 bases of the junction left unmatched. CDR3 length: 20 residues. CDR1 LNHDA and CDR2 SQIVND come from the germline V gene (reference sequence). The CDR3: CASSLSGPLFSGSPAVEQFF. DNA for the CDR3: TGTGCCAGTAGTTTATCCGGGCCCCTATTTAGCGGGAGCCCTGCAGTGGAGCAGTTCTTC.

The rearrangement links TRBV5-5 to TRBJ1-2; D might be TRBD1 (5 bases). Germline CDR1 reads SGHKS; CDR2 reads YYEKEE (reference sequence). The CDR3 covers 14 residues. V gave up 5 bases and J gave up 2 bases, with 13 bases separating them. The CDR3 DNA reads as TGTGCCAGCAGACCTGGTCAGGGCAACTATGGCTACACCTTC. Protein product: CASRPGQGNYGYTF.

The chain has TRBV7-9 and TRBJ2-3; D not certain. Germline CDR1 is SEHNR and CDR2 is FQNEAQ (reference sequence). The CDR3 spans 11 residues. V was shortened by 8 bases and J by 2 bases, with 5 bases between the two germline ends. CDR3 residues: CASLLTDTQYF. The CDR3 nucleotides are TGTGCCAGCTTACTCACAGATACGCAGTATTTT.

This chain connects TRBV5-1 to TRBJ1-5, with TRBD1 matching over 10 bases. In germline, CDR1 is SGHRS, CDR2 YFSETQ. The V gene end was trimmed by 4 bases and the J gene end by 6 bases; junction bases not matched to a gene: 4. CDR3 length: 14 amino acids. CDR3 amino acids: CASSLGQGSQPQHF. CDR3 nucleotides: TGCGCCAGCAGCCTGGGACAGGGGAGTCAGCCCCAGCATTTT.

The chain joins TRBV30 to TRBJ1-1; D is ambiguous. The germline gives CDR1 GTSNPN, CDR2 SVGIG (reference sequence). V was trimmed by 4 bases and J by 6 bases, leaving 15 bases between them. This CDR3 is built from 13 residues. CDR3 in amino acids: CAWISIPGSEAFF. The CDR3 DNA reads TGTGCCTGGATATCTATTCCTGGGTCTGAAGCTTTCTTT.

The genes are TRBV15 and TRBJ2-5; D gene ambiguous. The V gene lost 0 bases and the J gene lost 5 bases, with 7 bases spanning the gap. The CDR3 is 13 amino acids. Germline V gives CDR1 LNHNV, CDR2 YYDKDF (reference sequence). The CDR3 coding sequence is TGTGCCACCAGCAGAGATGGGCGGGAGACCCAGTACTTC. This sequence encodes CATSRDGRETQYF.